The sequence of this T cell receptor beta chain was determined in a study of blood T cell repertoires in COVID-19. As regards this clone: At the DNA level, this CDR3 is encoded by other sequences in the same sample as well.

The repertoire was sequenced with immunoSEQ multiplex PCR; TCRdb's copy has only in-frame clones and lacks some. The sample lists a few hundred thousand clones; around four fifths were seen once. The CDR3 spans 14 residues. Germline CDR1 and CDR2: SEHNR and FQNEAQ (reference sequence). V was cut by 3 bases and J by 0 bases, with 9 bases left in between. This sequence originates from a woman older than 75 with COVID-19, enrolled during active disease. Material: peripheral blood. The chain combines TRBV7-9 with TRBJ2-7; the D gene is possibly TRBD2 (6 bases). The CDR3 nucleotides read TGTGCCAGCAGCTTCGGGGGAAGCTCCTACGAGCAGTACTTC. Translation gives CASSFGGSSYEQYF.